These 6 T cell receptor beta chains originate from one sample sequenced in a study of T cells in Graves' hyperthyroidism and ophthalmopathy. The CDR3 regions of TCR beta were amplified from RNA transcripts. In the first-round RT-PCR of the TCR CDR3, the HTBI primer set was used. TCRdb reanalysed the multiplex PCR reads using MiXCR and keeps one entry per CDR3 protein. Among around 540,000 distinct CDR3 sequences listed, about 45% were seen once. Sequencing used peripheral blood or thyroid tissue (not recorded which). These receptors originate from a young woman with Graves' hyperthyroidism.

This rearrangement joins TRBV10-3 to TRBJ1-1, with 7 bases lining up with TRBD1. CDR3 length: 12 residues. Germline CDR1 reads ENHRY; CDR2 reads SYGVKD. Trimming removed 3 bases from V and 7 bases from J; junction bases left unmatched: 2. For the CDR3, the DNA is TGTGCCATCAGTGACAGGGGGGGTGAAGCTTTCTTT. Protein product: CAISDRGGEAFF.

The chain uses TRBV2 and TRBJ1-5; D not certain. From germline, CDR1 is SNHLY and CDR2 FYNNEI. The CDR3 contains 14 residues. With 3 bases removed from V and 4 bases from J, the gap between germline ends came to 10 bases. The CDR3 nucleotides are TGTGCCAGCAGTGATTGGGTAGGGAATCAGCCCCAGCATTTT. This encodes CASSDWVGNQPQHF.

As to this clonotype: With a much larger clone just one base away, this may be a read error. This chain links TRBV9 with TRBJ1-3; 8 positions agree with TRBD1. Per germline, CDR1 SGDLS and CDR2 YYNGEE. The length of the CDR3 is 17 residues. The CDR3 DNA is TGTGCCGGCAGCGTAGGGCCACGGACAGGGACGGGAAACACCATATATTTT. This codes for CAGSVGPRTGTGNTIYF.

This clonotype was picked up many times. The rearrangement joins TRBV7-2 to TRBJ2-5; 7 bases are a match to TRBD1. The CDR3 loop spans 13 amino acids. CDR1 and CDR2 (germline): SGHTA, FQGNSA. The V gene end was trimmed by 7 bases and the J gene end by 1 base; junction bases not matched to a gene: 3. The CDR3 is CASNDRAQETQYF. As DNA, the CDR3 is TGTGCCAGCAACGACAGGGCCCAAGAGACCCAGTACTTC.

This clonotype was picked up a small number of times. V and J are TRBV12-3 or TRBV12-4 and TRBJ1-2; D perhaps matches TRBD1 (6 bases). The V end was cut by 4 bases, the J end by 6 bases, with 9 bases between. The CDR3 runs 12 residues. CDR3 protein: CASSWGADGYTF. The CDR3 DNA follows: TGTGCCAGCAGTTGGGGGGCCGATGGCTACACCTTC.

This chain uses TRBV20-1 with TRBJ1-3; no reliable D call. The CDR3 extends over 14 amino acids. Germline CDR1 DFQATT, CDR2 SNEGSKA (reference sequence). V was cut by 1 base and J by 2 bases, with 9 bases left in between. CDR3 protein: CSARAPFPGNTIYF. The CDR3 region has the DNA TGCAGTGCTAGAGCCCCCTTCCCTGGAAACACCATATATTTT.